The 10 T cell receptor beta chains below come from one sample, sequenced in a study of neurological immune-mediated disorders. One entry per CDR3 protein, called by TCRdb with MiXCR from the 5' RACE reads. The sample lists around 58,000 distinct CDR3 sequences, 3% to 4% occurring once. The sequenced material came from PBMCs. The receptor set was obtained from a woman aged 60-75 years with multiple sclerosis.

This clonotype was picked up many times. The rearrangement uses TRBV20-1 and TRBJ1-5; perhaps TRBD1 as D (5 bases). The ends were cut back, 3 bases at V and 4 bases at J, with 13 bases in the middle. CDR1 is DFQATT and CDR2 is SNEGSKA in the germline V gene (reference sequence). This CDR3 is 14 amino acids long. CDR3 sequence: CSARRGGSNQPQHF. CDR3 bases: TGCAGTGCTAGGCGTGGGGGTTCAAATCAGCCCCAGCATTTT.

Concerning this clonotype itself: This may be a read error: a much more frequent sequence differs by one nucleotide. The CDR3 does not end in the conserved phenylalanine or tryptophan, so this is likely a read error. V gene TRBV7-9 combines with J gene TRBJ1-3; D is unclear. Germline V lookup: CDR1 SEHNR, CDR2 FQNEAQ (reference sequence). This CDR3 has 17 amino acids. Between the trimmed V and J ends, which lost 2 bases and 0 bases, there was a span of 14 bases. CDR3 bases: TGTGCCAGCAGCTTACAGGAGCCCACTGTCTCTGGAAACACCATATATGTT. It translates to CASSLQEPTVSGNTIYV.

This clonotype came up many times. The V call is TRBV5-1, the J call TRBJ1-1; tentatively, D is TRBD1 (5 bases). Trimming shortened V by 2 bases and J by 6 bases, and 11 bases separated the two germline ends. The CDR3 runs to 13 residues. Per germline, CDR1 SGHRS and CDR2 YFSETQ. The CDR3 here is CASSFQGPAEAFF. The CDR3 nucleotides read TGCGCCAGCAGCTTTCAGGGCCCCGCTGAAGCTTTCTTT.

This clonotype was seen repeatedly, ten times or more. V and J are TRBV19 and TRBJ2-5; D unclear. The CDR3 runs to 12 residues. Germline CDR1 is LNHDA and CDR2 is SQIVND (reference sequence). The V gene lost 4 bases and the J gene lost 3 bases, with 6 bases spanning the gap. CDR3 in amino acids: CASSSPEETQYF. The CDR3 nucleotides are TGTGCCAGTAGTAGCCCAGAAGAGACCCAGTACTTC.

The table lists this clonotype with many counts. The chain recombines TRBV10-3 with TRBJ2-1; D is perhaps TRBD2 (6 bases). The CDR3 is 17 residues long. Germline CDR1 reads ENHRY; CDR2 reads SYGVKD. V gave up 0 bases and J gave up 4 bases, with 16 bases separating them. CDR3 amino acids: CAISESTLGRIYNEQFF. The CDR3 DNA is TGTGCCATCAGTGAGTCGACTCTCGGGAGAATTTACAATGAGCAGTTCTTC.

This clonotype was counted at least ten times. The genes are TRBV5-1 and TRBJ2-5; possibly TRBD2 for D (5 bases). The CDR3 loop spans 14 amino acids. Germline V gene lookup returns CDR1 SGHRS and CDR2 YFSETQ. Trimming left V 4 bases short and J 1 base short, with 11 bases between. CDR3 coding DNA: TGCGCCAGCAGCCCACAAGGAGGCCAAGAGACCCAGTACTTC. Its translation: CASSPQGGQETQYF.

This clonotype was observed many times. This chain links TRBV5-1 with TRBJ2-5; TRBD2 aligns across 12 bases. CDR3 size: 20 residues. The V and J ends lost 0 bases and 4 bases, in that order; junction bases with no gene match: 16. The germline V gene encodes CDR1 SGHRS and CDR2 YFSETQ. In nucleotides, the CDR3 is TGCGCCAGCAGCTTGGGCTGGCTAGCGGGAGGGCCCTCTGTGGTAGAGACCCAGTACTTC. Translated: CASSLGWLAGGPSVVETQYF.

This clonotype has ten or more counts. V gene TRBV25-1 combines with J gene TRBJ1-2; D ambiguous. Per germline, CDR1 MGHDK and CDR2 SYGVNS. V was shortened by 5 bases and J by 2 bases, with 9 bases between the two germline ends. The CDR3 extends over 13 amino acids. CDR3 DNA: TGTGCCAGCAGTCTTGAACCAAACTATGGCTACACCTTC. This codes for CASSLEPNYGYTF.

Many counts were recorded for this clonotype. The chain combines TRBV5-5 with TRBJ2-7, with a tentative D call TRBD2 (6 bases). V lost 3 bases and J 4 bases, leaving 17 bases between the germline ends. The CDR3 contains 15 residues. CDR1 and CDR2 from the germline V gene are SGHKS and YYEKEE (reference sequence). The CDR3 region is CASSSWYGSSYEQYF. CDR3 nucleotide sequence: TGTGCCAGCAGCTCCTGGTACGGGAGCTCGTACGAGCAGTACTTC.

In its sample, this clonotype was seen many times. The V call is TRBV4-1, the J call TRBJ2-5; D not resolved. Trimming stripped 1 base from V and 0 bases from J, with 9 bases between. The CDR3 totals 15 residues. Germline V gene sequence: CDR1 MGHRA, CDR2 YSYEKL. The CDR3 protein is CASSQVQQYQETQYF. Written as DNA, the CDR3 is TGCGCCAGCAGCCAAGTGCAGCAGTACCAAGAGACCCAGTACTTC.